Sequencing of this T cell receptor (beta chain) was carried out in a study of cytomegalovirus exposure and HLA in healthy donors (dated by TCRdb to the late 2010s). A note on the overall study: According to an earlier analysis of 550 to 700 of the donors, some 180 million T cells yielded approximately 120 million unique TCR beta sequences and approximately 300 Gb of sequence data. Roughly 320 gigabases of sequencing data and roughly 80 million unique TCR sequences made up an early release that covered under 750 HLA-typed donors. Among the roughly 410 genotyped donors, around 81% belonged to the genetic ancestry cluster associated with self-reported Caucasian donors. The aim of the study was to test whether cataloging public T cell receptors could identify signatures of past pathogen exposure. The T cell repertoires of roughly 660 subjects were profiled by immunosequencing and related to cytomegalovirus serostatus. A separate validation cohort of 100 to 150 different subjects was used in addition to the roughly 670-subject first cohort. The study combined high-throughput TCR immunosequencing, statistical association of individual TCRs with disease status, and machine learning to predict cytomegalovirus infection status. A later analysis re-examined previously published TCR beta repertoires from roughly 650 donors and added high-resolution HLA genotyping to investigate patterns of TCR occurrence. In the later analysis, no new phenotypic data were used to find candidate immune exposures; instead, reliance was placed on TCR beta sequences and their occurrence across donors. To decide whether each TCR beta V gene segment behaved as functional or pseudogenic, an earlier analysis of nearly 600 of the donors relied on high-throughput TCR beta sequencing. Donor age, sex, ethnicity and CMV serostatus were compiled alongside the repertoire data. In a later genetic analysis, genome-wide SNP genotypes for about 65% of the roughly 700 donors were used, and that subset was treated as a discovery cohort. Every repertoire in the discovery cohort had been generated on one and the same sequencing platform. HLA typing included class I and class II loci at four-digit resolution. The number of typed donors differed by locus: about 620-640 for A, B, C, DRB1 and DQB1; roughly 510 for DQA1; some 610 for DPA1; and some 470 for DPB1. Because of strong linkage in the cohort, four or five DR-DQ haplotypes were treated as single units for association and clustering. On average, approximately 250,000 unique TCR beta nucleotide sequences were sequenced per donor among about 400 genotyped donors of the cohort, with 15% to 20% of those sequences being non-productive.

Counted from cysteine to phenylalanine, this CDR3 has 17 amino acids. Kept here is only the CDR3 DNA, which spans 51 bases and is read in frame from base 1. Library preparation was by the immunoSEQ multiplex PCR assay. For the multiplex PCR, a mixture combining 60 forward primers for TCR Vbeta segments and 13 reverse primers for TCR Jbeta segments was used. A multiplex PCR assay on genomic DNA amplified the CDR3 region of rearranged TCR beta genes. The amplified TCR beta libraries were sequenced on the Illumina HiSeq System as 87-base-pair reads. The authors' pipeline ran thus. A later analysis tallied roughly 76 million unique TCR beta chains across the 700 or so repertoires, and approximately 11 million of those chains were shared by two or more donors. A nearest-neighbor algorithm error-corrected the raw reads and collapsed the reads into unique sequences, merging closely related sequences to remove PCR and sequencing errors. Alignment of CDR3 sequences to IMGT reference sequences was used to assign V, D and J gene segments. For a sequence to be retained, a match of at least six nucleotides to both a V gene segment and a J gene segment was required. A rearrangement was called productive if the CDR3 had no stop codons and remained in frame with V and J, and every other rearrangement was called non-productive. Following IMGT convention, CDR3 was defined as the stretch from the second conserved V-encoded cysteine up to the conserved J-encoded phenylalanine. The earlier analysis of approximately 590 of the donors excluded any sequence lacking an unambiguous match to a single V gene segment. An earlier analysis of almost 600 of the donors classified V segments as functional when productive rearrangements were above 56.7% and as segregating when the standard deviation between donors was above 5%. A statistical classification framework was developed to diagnose cytomegalovirus status using the catalog of TCR beta chain sequences. In a later analysis, TCR nucleotide sequences were compared against IMGT/GENE-DB human TR gene sequences so that V and J genes could be assigned. In a later analysis, CDR3 sequences and most-parsimonious VDJ recombination scenarios were assigned using the TCRdist pipeline. In a later analysis, every TCR beta chain was defined by the combination of its CDR3 amino acid sequence and its V-gene family, and reads without a unique V-gene family were dropped. A later analysis removed 592 highly shared, low-generation-probability nucleotide sequences to deal with suspected cross-contamination and a sequencing artifact. In a later analysis, a clonal expansion index was calculated for each public chain from normalized within-repertoire ranks of inferred template counts. In a later analysis, generation probabilities were computed using a VDJ recombination model fitted to out-of-frame rearrangements, and the results were checked against IGoR. Hypergeometric tests were used in a later analysis to score TCR-TCR, TCR-HLA and TCR-CMV co-occurrence, with a repertoire-size bias correction applied to the TCR pairs. False discovery rates were estimated in a later analysis by permuting HLA or CMV assignments 20 times. In a later analysis, co-occurring TCRs were grouped using DBSCAN, and TCRdist sequence similarity was added for clustering within HLA-allele-positive subsets. For co-occurrence clustering, repertoires with fewer than 30,000 or more than 120,000 public chains were excluded, along with about five repertoires with anomalous nucleotide sharing. TCRdb carries this immuneACCESS record with in-frame sequences only. Its versions omit some clonotypes, under half of them owing to an unresolved V gene in the studies checked, with the rest unexplained. V and J calls plus clone size are reproduced from that table; the DNA served to infer D and trimming. For this sample the table gives 210,000 or so clones, of which approximately 78% were detected only once. Approximately 0.47% of the sample is in the top ten clones.

General findings and caveats noted by the study authors: A later genetic analysis reported fewer N-insertions in productive TCRs among donors in an Asian-associated ancestry cluster than the approximately 700-donor mean. Cytomegalovirus status was reported to be diagnosed by the classifier with high specificity and sensitivity in both the original and validation cohorts. In a later analysis, HLA-associated TCR beta chains were found to be more clonally expanded and to have lower generation probabilities than equally common non-associated chains. Some IMGT-functional V segments, including TRBV6-2 and TRBV6-3, could not be distinguished by the 87-base-pair reads and were therefore excluded. Most CMV-associated TCR beta chains appeared to be HLA-restricted in a later analysis, and the HLA associations seemed to be driven largely by CMV exposure. An association between a missense DCLRE1C variant and V-gene and J-gene trimming of TCR beta chains was found in a later genetic analysis and replicated in an independent cohort. In vitro tests confirmed that three of the cytomegalovirus-associated TCR beta chains recognize cytomegalovirus antigens. According to a later analysis, parvovirus B19, influenza, CMV and Epstein-Barr virus appeared linked to several top co-occurrence clusters. Strong co-occurrence of HLA alleles, especially DR and DQ, made assigning TCR associations to individual alleles difficult. Roughly uniform sequencing depth across donors was assumed in presence/absence analyses, although this assumption may not hold. A cluster of highly shared sequence variants was judged likely to represent a technical artifact of the sequencing pipeline. In a later analysis, the rate of TCR association differed among HLA loci, with DRB1 alleles having the most associated TCRs and HLA-C alleles having the fewest. Because some donors lacked HLA typing at each locus, the association tests relied only on the typed subset. Correlated functional status among segregating V segments might reflect linkage disequilibrium, but an unknown experimental factor could not be ruled out. In an earlier analysis of about 540 of the donors, most TCR beta V segments were observed in productive rearrangements about 90% or about 30% of the time, broadly matching IMGT annotations. In a later analysis, 15,000 to 20,000 TCR beta sequences were associated with specific HLA alleles at a false discovery rate of 0.05. Most TCR sequences were seen in very few donors, while some public TCRs were found in many individuals. A further reported finding was that TCR beta sequences accurately predicted the HLA-A and HLA-B alleles for most subjects in the first cohort. Because counts were too low, around 18 rarely observed V segments, including chromosome 9 orphons, were left out of the earlier analysis of 587 of the donors. A total of 150 to 200 TCR beta chains were listed by the study as associated with cytomegalovirus. The authors suggested that the approach could potentially be generalized to other disease states and immunological phenotypes. For the cohort, immune exposure information was limited to CMV serostatus. In this cohort, only TCR beta chains were sequenced, and detectable features were limited by the absence of alpha or paired-chain data.

Concerning this clone itself: What this receptor recognizes is not known. Base qualities are missing; no much larger clone stands one base away.

The cohort consisted of some 670 healthy bone marrow donors. All cohort members were sampled while nominally healthy, although unrecorded immune exposures were likely present. The donor tested CMV seronegative, placing the donor among the 350 or so seronegative members of the cohort. A peripheral blood sample was provided by each donor, and peripheral blood mononuclear cells were used for TCR beta sequencing. Genomic DNA was extracted from the blood cell samples with the Qiagen DNeasy Blood Extraction Kit. The chain employs TRBV21-1 and TRBJ1-5; whether TRBD1, the table's D call, matches the DNA was not checked. TRBV21-1 is assigned pseudogene status. This clonotype was obtained from a boy younger than 18 in good health and CMV-seronegative. Sequencing was performed on PBMCs. This receptor carries the CDR3 CASSKEGDRGINQPQHF. DNA sequence: TGTGCCAGCAGCAAAGAGGGGGACAGGGGGATTAATCAGCCCCAGCATTTT.